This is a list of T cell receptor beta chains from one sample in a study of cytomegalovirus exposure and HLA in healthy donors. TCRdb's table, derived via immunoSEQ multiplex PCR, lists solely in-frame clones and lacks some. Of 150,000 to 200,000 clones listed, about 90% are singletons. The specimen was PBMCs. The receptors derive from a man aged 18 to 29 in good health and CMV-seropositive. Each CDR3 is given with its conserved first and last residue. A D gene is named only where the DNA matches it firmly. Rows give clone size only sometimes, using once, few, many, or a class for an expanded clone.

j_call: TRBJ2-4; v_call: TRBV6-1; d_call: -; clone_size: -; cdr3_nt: TGTGCCAGCAGTGAAGGCAGAAACATTCAGTACTTC; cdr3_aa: CASSEGRNIQYF
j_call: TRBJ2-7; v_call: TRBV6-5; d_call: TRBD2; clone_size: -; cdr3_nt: TGTGCCAGCAGGTTGAGCGGGGGCAGCTCCTACGAGCAGTACTTC; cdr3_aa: CASRLSGGSSYEQYF
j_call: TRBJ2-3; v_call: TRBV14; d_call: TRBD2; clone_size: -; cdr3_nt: TGTGCCAGCAGCCCAGCGGGAGTCACAGATACGCAGTATTTT; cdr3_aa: CASSPAGVTDTQYF
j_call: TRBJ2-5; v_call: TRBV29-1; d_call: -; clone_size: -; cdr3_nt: TGCAGCGTTGTAACAGGGCAAGAGACCCAGTACTTC; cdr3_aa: CSVVTGQETQYF
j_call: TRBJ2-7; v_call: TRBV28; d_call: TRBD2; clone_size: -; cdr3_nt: TGTGCCAGCAGGGGGACTAGCGGGAGACTCTACGAGCAGTACTTC; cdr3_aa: CASRGTSGRLYEQYF
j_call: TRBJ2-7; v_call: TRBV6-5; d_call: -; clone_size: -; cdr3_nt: TGTGCCAGCAGTTACTCCTGGGCCTTCTCCTACGAGCAGTACTTC; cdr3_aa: CASSYSWAFSYEQYF
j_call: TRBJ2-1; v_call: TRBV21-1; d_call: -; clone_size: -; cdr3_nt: TGTGCCAGCAGCAAAATCGCGGGAGGGACCTACAATGAGCAGTTCTTC; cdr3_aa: CASSKIAGGTYNEQFF
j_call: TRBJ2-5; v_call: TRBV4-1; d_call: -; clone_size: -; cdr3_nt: TGCGCCAGCAGCCGAGGGCCCCAAGAGACCCAGTACTTC; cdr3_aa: CASSRGPQETQYF
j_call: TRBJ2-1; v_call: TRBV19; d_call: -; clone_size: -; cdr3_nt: TGTGCCAGTAGTATTACGGGATTCTCCTACAATGAGCAGTTCTTC; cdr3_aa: CASSITGFSYNEQFF
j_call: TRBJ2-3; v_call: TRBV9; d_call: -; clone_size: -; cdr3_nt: TGTGCCAGCAGCGTAGGACAGGCTAGCACAGATACGCAGTATTTT; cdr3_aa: CASSVGQASTDTQYF
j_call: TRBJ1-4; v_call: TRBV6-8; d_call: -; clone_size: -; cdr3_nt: TGTGCCAGCAGTTGTGGCGGGGGCCGGAATGAAAAACTGTTTTTT; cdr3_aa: CASSCGGGRNEKLFF
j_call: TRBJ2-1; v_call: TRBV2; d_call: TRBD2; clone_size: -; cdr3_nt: TGTGCCAGCACCCCAGGACTAGCGGACTCCTACAATGAGCAGTTCTTC; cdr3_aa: CASTPGLADSYNEQFF
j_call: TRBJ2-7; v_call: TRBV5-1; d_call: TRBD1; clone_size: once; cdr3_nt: TGCGCCAGCAGCACCCTGGGACAGGTTTCATATCCCTACGAGCAGTACTTC; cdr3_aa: CASSTLGQVSYPYEQYF
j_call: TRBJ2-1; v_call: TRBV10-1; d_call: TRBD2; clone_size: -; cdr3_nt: TGCGCCACCGGGACTAGCGGTTCTCTGCAGTTCTTC; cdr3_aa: CATGTSGSLQFF
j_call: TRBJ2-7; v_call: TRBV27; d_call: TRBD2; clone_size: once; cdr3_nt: TGTGCCAGCGGCCGCGGGGGGTTAACCTACGAGCAGTACTTC; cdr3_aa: CASGRGGLTYEQYF
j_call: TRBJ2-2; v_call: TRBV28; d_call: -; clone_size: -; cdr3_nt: TGTGCCAGCAGTACCAGGGATACCGGGGAGCTGTTTTTT; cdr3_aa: CASSTRDTGELFF
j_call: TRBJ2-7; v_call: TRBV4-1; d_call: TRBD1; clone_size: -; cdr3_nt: TGCGCCAGCAGTTACGACAGGGATAGCAGCTCCTACGAGCAGTACTTC; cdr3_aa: CASSYDRDSSSYEQYF
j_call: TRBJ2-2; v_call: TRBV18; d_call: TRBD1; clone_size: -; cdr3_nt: TGTGCCAGCTCACCCCGACAGACAGGGTCCGGGGAGCTGTTTTTT; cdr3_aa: CASSPRQTGSGELFF
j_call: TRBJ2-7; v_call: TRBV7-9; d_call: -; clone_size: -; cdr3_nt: TGTGCCAGCAGTCAGCGCTACGAGCAGTACTTC; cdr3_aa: CASSQRYEQYF
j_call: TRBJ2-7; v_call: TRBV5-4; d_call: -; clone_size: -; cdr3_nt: TGTGCCAGCAGCTTTTCAGGGACAAGATCCGAGTACTTC; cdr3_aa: CASSFSGTRSEYF
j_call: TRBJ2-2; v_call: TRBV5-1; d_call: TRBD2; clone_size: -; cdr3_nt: TGCGCCAGCAGCTGGGGACTAGCGGGAGAAGGGGAGCTGTTTTTT; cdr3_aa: CASSWGLAGEGELFF
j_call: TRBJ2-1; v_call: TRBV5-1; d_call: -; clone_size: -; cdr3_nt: TGCGCCAGCAGCTTGGCTGTGAATGAGCAGTTCTTC; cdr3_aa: CASSLAVNEQFF
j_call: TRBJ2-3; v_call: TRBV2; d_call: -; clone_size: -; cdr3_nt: TGTGCCAGAAGTACGTCAGGGTCAGATACGCAGTATTTT; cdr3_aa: CARSTSGSDTQYF
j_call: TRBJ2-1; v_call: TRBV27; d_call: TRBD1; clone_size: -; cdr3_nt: TGTGCCAGCAGTTACCGCGGACAGGGTTACAATGAGCAGTTCTTC; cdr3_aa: CASSYRGQGYNEQFF